Each of the 23 T cell receptor beta chains below was sequenced from the same sample in a study of sequential checkpoint blockade in melanoma. The assay was immunoSEQ multiplex PCR, and TCRdb's table has in-frame clones only and misses some. The sample has 500 to 750 clones; about a fifth are singletons. The treatment: randomized to nivolumab then ipilimumab (arm A) or the reverse (arm B). This specimen was tumor tissue (inferred from file names), taken from a patient given nivolumab and ipilimumab in sequence. The receptors were sampled from a human donor with melanoma.

In its sample, this clone is medium-sized. The V gene is TRBV6-8, the J gene TRBJ1-2, with 8 bases identical to TRBD1. The CDR3 runs 14 residues. The J segment lost 8 bases and the V segment lost 6 bases, leaving 11 bases of the junction unmatched. Germline loops: CDR1 MNHGY, CDR2 SAAAGT. The CDR3 sequence: CASRFPGTGWGYTF. As DNA, the CDR3 is TGTGCCAGCAGATTTCCCGGGACAGGTTGGGGCTACACCTTC.

V is TRBV6-8 and J is TRBJ2-1, with D possibly matching TRBD1 (7 bases). The ends were cut back, 5 bases at V and 0 bases at J, with 14 bases in the middle. Per the germline V gene, CDR1 is MNHGY and CDR2 is SAAAGT. This CDR3 is built from 16 residues. The CDR3 DNA sequence: TGTGCCAGCAGTCAGGTCCAGGGGGGCTCCTACAATGAGCAGTTCTTC. Protein product: CASSQVQGGSYNEQFF.

This clone counts as large. The CDR3 sequence is CASSPTERIWGPGELFF. CDR3 coding DNA: TGTGCCAGCAGCCCAACCGAACGCATCTGGGGACCCGGGGAGCTGTTTTTT. This rearrangement joins TRBV6-8 to TRBJ2-2; D tentatively reads TRBD1 or TRBD2 (5 bases each). Germline V gene sequence: CDR1 MNHGY, CDR2 SAAAGT. V dropped 6 bases and J dropped 6 bases, with 23 bases sitting between them. The CDR3 totals 17 residues.

The V call is TRBV12-5, the J call TRBJ2-7, with TRBD2 as a possible D gene (5 bases). This CDR3 region has 15 residues. V was shortened by 8 bases and J by 5 bases, with 22 bases between the two germline ends. Germline V gene data show CDR1 as LGHNT and CDR2 as FRNRAP. In nucleotides, the CDR3 is TGTGCTAGTAACTCGGTATGGCGGGCCTTGAACGAGCAGTACTTC. Translated, it gives CASNSVWRALNEQYF.

This clone is medium-sized by share. The rearrangement uses TRBV7-6 and TRBJ2-5; D perhaps matches TRBD2 (5 bases). Germline CDR1 and CDR2: SGHVS and FNYEAQ. V lost 7 bases and J 3 bases, leaving 15 bases between the germline ends. CDR3 length: 14 residues. The CDR3 loop is CASTPPGREETQYF. CDR3 in DNA: TGTGCCAGCACCCCCCCGGGGAGAGAAGAGACCCAGTACTTC.

This clone was seen more than once but under ten times. The rearrangement links TRBV6-8 to TRBJ2-7, with 7 positions matching TRBD1. V was pared by 7 bases and J by 3 bases, with 9 bases of the junction left unmatched. CDR3 length equals 14 residues. In germline, CDR1 is MNHGY, CDR2 SAAAGT. CDR3 coding DNA: TGTGCCAGCAAGACTCCCGGGACAGACTACGAGCAGTACTTC. Its protein is CASKTPGTDYEQYF.

V usage is TRBV11-3 and J usage is TRBJ2-3; D call uncertain. The V end was cut by 1 base, the J end by 3 bases, with 14 bases between. The length of the CDR3 is 16 residues. Germline V CDR1 and CDR2: SGHNT, YENEEA. The CDR3 loop is CASSLGEVDRTDTQYF. DNA of the CDR3: TGTGCCAGCAGCTTAGGTGAGGTCGACCGGACAGATACGCAGTATTTT.

The chain uses TRBV6-8 and TRBJ2-5, with unresolved D. The CDR3 is 13 amino acids. V was trimmed by 6 bases and J by 3 bases, leaving 11 bases between them. Germline loops: CDR1 MNHGY, CDR2 SAAAGT. In DNA, the CDR3 is TGTGCCAGCAGGCTAACGGGTGAAGAGACCCAGTACTTC. Its protein product is CASRLTGEETQYF.

By share of the sample, this clone is medium-sized. This chain joins TRBV11-3 and TRBJ2-1, with TRBD1 as a possible D gene (6 bases). V shed 5 bases and J shed 4 bases, with 15 bases lying between them. The CDR3 is 15 residues long. In germline, CDR1 is SGHNT, CDR2 YENEEA. The CDR3 bases are TGTGCCAGCAGCCTGGGAGACAGGCCGTACAATGAGCAGTTCTTC. It translates to CASSLGDRPYNEQFF.

The CDR3, as DNA: TGCAGCGTACAAAGACAGGGTACTTACGAGCAGTACTTC. Its translation is CSVQRQGTYEQYF. The rearrangement joins TRBV29-1 to TRBJ2-7; 7 bases fit TRBD1. The CDR3 has 13 residues. Germline CDR1 SQVTM, CDR2 ANQGSEA. Trimming cost V 6 bases and J 4 bases; bases outside gene matches: 9.

This clone showed up just a few times. This rearrangement joins TRBV30 to TRBJ2-1; D is unclear. The CDR3 contains 15 residues. The germline CDR1 and CDR2 sequences are GTSNPN and SVGIG (reference sequence). The ends were cut back, 2 bases at V and 0 bases at J, with 11 bases in the middle. The CDR3 nucleotides read TGTGCCTGGAGTTGGGTCGTCCGCTCCTACAATGAGCAGTTCTTC. Its translation is CAWSWVVRSYNEQFF.

This clone is medium-sized in the sample. The chain joins TRBV11-3 to TRBJ2-5; 14 bases map to TRBD2. J gave up 5 bases and V 5 bases, and 7 bases lay outside the gene matches. CDR3 length: 16 residues. Germline V gene lookup returns CDR1 SGHNT and CDR2 YENEEA. In nucleotides, the CDR3 is TGTGCCAGCAGCCAGACTAGCGGGAGGGTCCGGGAGACCCAGTACTTC. It specifies CASSQTSGRVRETQYF.

The chain has TRBV29-1 and TRBJ2-3; D possibly corresponds to TRBD2 (6 bases). The CDR3 extends over 13 amino acids. V was shortened by 1 base and J by 4 bases, with 9 bases between the two germline ends. Germline assignment: CDR1 SQVTM and CDR2 ANQGSEA. The DNA of the CDR3 is TGCAGCGTTGAAGCGGGAGTCGCAGATACGCAGTATTTT. It is translated as CSVEAGVADTQYF.

This clone is labeled as medium-sized. The genes are TRBV9 and TRBJ2-3; possibly TRBD2 for D (6 bases). The CDR3 loop spans 14 amino acids. The V end lost 4 bases, the J end lost 6 bases, and 15 bases lay between the germline ends. Germline V gene lookup returns CDR1 SGDLS and CDR2 YYNGEE. In DNA form, the CDR3 reads TGTGCCAGCAGCTGGACCGGGACTCGGGATACGCAGTATTTT. This encodes CASSWTGTRDTQYF.

Within the sample, this clone is hyperexpanded (1% or more). This chain links TRBV6-8 with TRBJ1-5; the match to TRBD1 covers 7 bases. The trim removed 5 bases at V and 11 bases at J, leaving 18 bases unmatched. The CDR3 consists of 16 residues. The germline CDR1 and CDR2 sequences are MNHGY and SAAAGT. The CDR3 coding sequence is TGTGCCAGCAGTGAGGGCCGGACAGGTGTGGGTTGGGCCCAGCATTTT. Its protein is CASSEGRTGVGWAQHF.

The chain carries TRBV23-1 and TRBJ2-7, with no clear D. TRBV23-1 is an ORF for which the function is uncertain. V lost 6 bases to trimming and J lost 1 base, with 16 bases between them. The CDR3 covers 15 residues. CDR3 in DNA: TGCGCCAGCAGCCAAGATTATGATGAGTCCTACGAGCAGTACTTC. Protein product: CASSQDYDESYEQYF.

This clone is categorized as medium-sized. The chain links TRBV11-3 to TRBJ2-7, with 7 bases identical to TRBD1. The CDR3 totals 17 residues. V dropped 5 bases and J dropped 6; count of bases not matched to a gene: 19. Germline-derived CDR1 and CDR2 are SGHNT and YENEEA. CDR3 coding DNA: TGTGCCAGCAGCCCAACAGATGAACAGGGGACCCGAAGCGAGCAGTACTTC. This translates into CASSPTDEQGTRSEQYF. Complete variable domain (other parts from reference TRBV11-3 and TRBJ2-7): EAGVVQSPRYKIIEKKQPVAFWCNPISGHNTLYWYLQNLGQGPELLIRYENEEAVDDSQLPKDRFSAERLKGVDSTLKIQPAELGDSAVYLCASSPTDEQGTRSEQYFGPGTRLTVT.

This clone is large. The V gene is TRBV11-3, the J gene TRBJ1-4; D unclear. Trimming pared 3 bases from V and 8 bases from J, leaving 16 bases between. The CDR3 length is 15 residues. Germline CDR1 SGHNT, CDR2 YENEEA. CDR3 coding DNA: TGTGCCAGCAGCTTGCCCCAGACCCTAATGGAAAAACTGTTTTTT. Protein: CASSLPQTLMEKLFF. Using reference TRBV11-3 and TRBJ1-4 for the parts outside the CDR3, the full variable domain is EAGVVQSPRYKIIEKKQPVAFWCNPISGHNTLYWYLQNLGQGPELLIRYENEEAVDDSQLPKDRFSAERLKGVDSTLKIQPAELGDSAVYLCASSLPQTLMEKLFFGSGTQLSVL.

This chain joins TRBV19 and TRBJ1-1, with D uncertain. CDR1 and CDR2 (germline): LNHDA, SQIVND (reference sequence). This CDR3 region has 15 residues. V was pared by 7 bases and J by 0 bases, with 15 bases between. The CDR3 DNA reads as TGTGCCAGTACCCCAGTAGCTAACATGAACACTGAAGCTTTCTTT. This sequence encodes CASTPVANMNTEAFF. Filled out from reference TRBV19 and TRBJ1-1, the complete variable domain reads DGGITQSPKYLFRKEGQNVTLSCEQNLNHDAMYWYRQDPGQGLRLIYYSQIVNDFQKGDIAEGYSVSREKKESFPLTVTSAQKNPTAFYLCASTPVANMNTEAFFGQGTRLTVV.

This clone showed up just a few times. This chain connects TRBV6-8 to TRBJ1-1, with D possibly being TRBD1 (6 bases). Germline V gene lookup returns CDR1 MNHGY and CDR2 SAAAGT. V was cut by 6 bases and J by 1 base, with 15 bases left in between. This CDR3 has 15 residues. CDR3 amino acids: CASSPRKGQNTEAFF. The CDR3 DNA sequence: TGTGCCAGCAGCCCTAGAAAGGGACAGAACACTGAAGCTTTCTTT.

In this sample, this clone turned up once. V and J are TRBV10-2 and TRBJ1-4, with D possibly TRBD1 on 6 matching bases. The CDR3 is made up of 13 amino acids. V was cut by 4 bases and J by 4 bases, with 7 bases left in between. Germline values: CDR1 WSHSY, CDR2 SAAADI. The CDR3 reads CASSGQDNEKLFF. In DNA, the CDR3 is TGCGCCAGCAGTGGACAGGATAATGAAAAACTGTTTTTT.

By share of the sample, this clone is medium-sized. V and J are TRBV11-3 and TRBJ1-2; D gene unclear. There are 15 residues in the CDR3. The V end was cut by 1 base, the J end by 2 bases, with 11 bases between. Germline V gene sequence: CDR1 SGHNT, CDR2 YENEEA. CDR3 residues: CASSLVDPQNYGYTF. CDR3 coding DNA: TGTGCCAGCAGCTTAGTGGACCCGCAGAACTATGGCTACACCTTC.

The J gene is TRBJ2-7, the V gene TRBV29-1, with 10 bases lining up with TRBD1. CDR1 and CDR2 from the germline V gene are SQVTM and ANQGSEA. The CDR3 contains 13 residues. V dropped 6 bases and J dropped 2; count of bases not matched to a gene: 4. CDR3 bases: TGCAGCGTACCCGGACAGGGGGCCTACGAGCAGTACTTC. Translation: CSVPGQGAYEQYF.